The 20 T cell receptor beta chains in this list originate from one sample, sequenced in a study of blood T cell repertoires in COVID-19. The table came from immunoSEQ multiplex PCR; TCRdb's copy has only in-frame clones and leaves some out. The sample carries about 170,000 clones, roughly 85% recorded once. What was sequenced was PBMCs or T cells enriched from blood (not recorded which). Every receptor here comes from a woman in her 70s in a cohort exposed to, infected with or recovered from COVID-19 (not recorded which).

The V call is TRBV6-9, the J call TRBJ2-3; TRBD2 might be the D (6 bases). This CDR3 contains 13 residues. Germline V gene lookup returns CDR1 MNHGY and CDR2 SVAAGI. Trimming took off 3 bases at V and 3 bases at J, with 7 bases between the two ends. CDR3 protein: CASSYRGTDTQYF. The DNA for the CDR3 is TGTGCCAGCAGTTACCGGGGGACAGATACGCAGTATTTT.

The genes are TRBV7-9 and TRBJ2-1, with TRBD2 matching over 8 bases. With 3 bases clipped from V and 9 bases from J, the junction kept 10 bases outside the gene matches. The germline V gene has CDR1 SEHNR and CDR2 FQNEAQ (reference sequence). This CDR3 is built from 15 residues. The CDR3 loop reads CASSFFSGGSIEQFF. The CDR3 nucleotides read TGTGCCAGCAGCTTCTTCTCGGGAGGGTCCATTGAGCAGTTCTTC.

This clone showed up just a few times. This chain joins TRBV5-1 and TRBJ1-1; 9 bases match TRBD1. Trimming cost V 1 base and J 4 bases; bases outside gene matches: 8. The CDR3 runs to 16 residues. Germline V gene data show CDR1 as SGHRS and CDR2 as YFSETQ. CDR3 in amino acids: CASSLLTGGVGTEAFF. Written as DNA, the CDR3 is TGCGCCAGCAGCTTGTTGACAGGGGGTGTCGGCACTGAAGCTTTCTTT.

For the CDR3, the DNA is TGTGCCAGCAGACGGACAGGGGGCGGGGTACTAGGTGAAAAACTGTTTTTT. This translates into CASRRTGGGVLGEKLFF. The rearrangement uses TRBV3-1 (or the pseudogene TRBV3-2) and TRBJ1-4, with 11 bases lining up with TRBD1. Germline CDR1 reads LGHDT; CDR2 reads YNNKEL (reference sequence). CDR3 length: 17 residues. Trimming removed 6 bases from V and 7 bases from J; junction bases left unmatched: 13.

The chain couples TRBV28 to TRBJ2-2, with 10 bases matching TRBD2. The CDR3 runs 16 residues. Germline loops: CDR1 MDHEN, CDR2 SYDVKM. Trimming at V came to 7 bases and at J to 4 bases, leaving 9 bases not matched to a gene. CDR3 in amino acids: CASKGFSGRFTGELFF. The CDR3 nucleotides are TGTGCCAGCAAAGGGTTTAGCGGGAGGTTCACCGGGGAGCTGTTTTTT.

This clone was recorded a few times. The chain's CDR3 is CASSQEGTENIQYF. Written as DNA, the CDR3 is TGCGCCAGCAGCCAAGAGGGCACAGAGAACATTCAGTACTTC. V usage is TRBV4-1 and J usage is TRBJ2-4, with unresolved D. The CDR3 is 14 amino acids. Germline CDR1 and CDR2: MGHRA and YSYEKL. Trimming stripped 0 bases from V and 7 bases from J, with 10 bases between.

The table lists this clone with a few counts. The V call is TRBV10-3, the J call TRBJ1-5, with a tentative D call TRBD1 (5 bases). CDR3 length: 14 residues. From germline, CDR1 is ENHRY and CDR2 SYGVKD. V was trimmed by 9 bases and J by 2 bases, leaving 14 bases between them. The CDR3 is CAIRGGSGNQPQHF. The CDR3 region has the DNA TGTGCCATAAGGGGCGGCTCGGGCAATCAGCCCCAGCATTTT.

The V and J genes are TRBV28 and TRBJ2-7; 7 nucleotides agree with TRBD1. J was trimmed by 5 bases and V by 6 bases; bases with no gene match: 4. Per the germline V gene, CDR1 is MDHEN and CDR2 is SYDVKM. The CDR3 has 12 amino acids. The CDR3 region is CASRTGFNEQYF. Here the CDR3 DNA reads TGTGCCAGCAGGACAGGGTTCAACGAGCAGTACTTC.

The chain recombines TRBV29-1 with TRBJ1-5, with 8 nucleotides matching TRBD1. Trimming cost V 6 bases and J 2 bases; bases outside gene matches: 6. The CDR3 contains 14 residues. The germline V gene encodes CDR1 SQVTM and CDR2 ANQGSEA. The CDR3 sequence: CSVRVQGGNQPQHF. The CDR3 DNA is TGCAGCGTGCGGGTACAGGGGGGCAATCAGCCCCAGCATTTT.

This clone was seen just once. The V gene is TRBV7-2, the J gene TRBJ2-1; D is uncertain. Germline-derived CDR1 and CDR2 are SGHTA and FQGNSA. V was trimmed by 1 base and J by 4 bases, leaving 5 bases between them. CDR3 length equals 13 residues. The CDR3 DNA reads as TGTGCCAGCAGCTTAGGAGAGTACAATGAGCAGTTCTTC. Translation: CASSLGEYNEQFF.

The CDR3: CASSPRPPGGNQPQHF. In nucleotides, the CDR3 is TGTGCCAGCTCACCCCGACCCCCTGGAGGCAATCAGCCCCAGCATTTT. The chain joins TRBV18 to TRBJ1-5; no reliable D call. The CDR3 length is 16 residues. Germline values: CDR1 KGHSH, CDR2 LQKENI. V lost 3 bases and J lost 2, with 14 bases in between.

The chain couples TRBV4-1 to TRBJ2-5; D is perhaps TRBD1 (5 bases). Looked up from germline, CDR1 is MGHRA and CDR2 is YSYEKL. CDR3 length: 12 amino acids. V was cut by 1 base and J by 10 bases, with 10 bases left in between. The chain's CDR3 is CASSQAGFHQYF. DNA for the CDR3: TGCGCCAGCAGCCAAGCAGGGTTTCACCAGTACTTC.

The chain joins TRBV5-8 to TRBJ2-1; 8 bases are a match to TRBD2. CDR3 size: 15 residues. Germline V gene data show CDR1 as SGHTS and CDR2 as YDEGEE. V was pared by 0 bases and J by 8 bases, with 7 bases of the junction left unmatched. The CDR3 region is CASSLVGGRRDEQFF. CDR3 sequence (DNA): TGTGCCAGCAGCTTGGTTGGCGGGAGGCGGGATGAGCAGTTCTTC.

This clone came up a few times. This chain uses TRBV28 with TRBJ1-1, with 8 bases lining up with TRBD1. The V and J ends lost 4 bases and 0 bases, in that order; junction bases with no gene match: 13. CDR1 MDHEN and CDR2 SYDVKM come from the germline V gene. This CDR3 is 18 amino acids long. The DNA of the CDR3 is TGTGCCAGCAGTTCGCCTTACTACCTGGGACAGGTGAACACTGAAGCTTTCTTT. It encodes CASSSPYYLGQVNTEAFF.

This clone has a handful of counts. The chain couples TRBV3-1 (or the pseudogene TRBV3-2) to TRBJ2-1; 14 bases match TRBD2. CDR3 size: 16 residues. V lost 1 base to trimming and J lost 7 bases; unmatched junction nucleotides: 3. Per the germline V gene, CDR1 is LGHDT and CDR2 is YNNKEL (reference sequence). The CDR3, as DNA: TGTGCCAGCAGCCAAGGGGGACTAGCGGGAGCGAATGAGCAGTTCTTC. Translated, it gives CASSQGGLAGANEQFF.

This clone is a singleton in its sample. CDR3 loop: CASRRYGVSSDTQYF. In DNA form, the CDR3 reads TGCGCCAGCAGGCGCTACGGGGTGAGCTCAGATACGCAGTATTTT. V is TRBV5-1 and J is TRBJ2-3; D is possibly TRBD2 (5 bases). The CDR3 runs 15 residues. Per the germline V gene, CDR1 is SGHRS and CDR2 is YFSETQ. Trimming removed 5 bases at V and 4 bases at J, with 17 bases between.

CDR3 protein: CATLETSGTEVPGELFF. The CDR3 nucleotides are TGTGCCACCTTAGAGACTAGCGGGACGGAGGTGCCCGGGGAGCTGTTTTTT. The genes are TRBV24-1 and TRBJ2-2; 11 positions agree with TRBD2. The germline CDR1 and CDR2 sequences are KGHDR and SFDVKD. V was clipped by 9 bases and J by 6 bases; unmatched bases: 14. This CDR3 has 17 residues.

The chain joins TRBV7-9 to TRBJ1-5; a weak D match, TRBD1 (6 bases). This CDR3 spans 14 amino acids. From germline, CDR1 is SEHNR and CDR2 FQNEAQ (reference sequence). V was trimmed by 5 bases and J by 3 bases, leaving 11 bases between them. CDR3 bases: TGTGCCAGCAGCCCAGGACAGCCCAATCAGCCCCAGCATTTT. Translating gives CASSPGQPNQPQHF.

This chain joins TRBV19 and TRBJ2-3, with D possibly matching TRBD2 (6 bases). V was shortened by 1 base and J by 1 base, with 15 bases between the two germline ends. The CDR3 spans 17 residues. Germline CDR1 and CDR2: LNHDA and SQIVND (reference sequence). The CDR3: CASSIGGGFFGTDTQYF. The CDR3 DNA reads as TGTGCCAGTAGTATAGGTGGGGGGTTTTTCGGCACAGATACGCAGTATTTT.

The chain combines TRBV5-8 with TRBJ2-7; D uncertain. The CDR3 extends over 15 amino acids. The V end was cut by 4 bases, the J end by 1 base, with 15 bases between. Germline V gives CDR1 SGHTS, CDR2 YDEGEE. The CDR3 DNA follows: TGTGCCAGCAGCGTCGCTAGTGCTTCTTCCTACGAGCAGTACTTC. Translated: CASSVASASSYEQYF.